A selection of T cell receptor beta chains follows, all from one sample in a study of blood T cell repertoires in COVID-19. Method: immunoSEQ multiplex PCR; TCRdb's copy keeps in-frame clones and lacks some. In the table there are 150,000 to 200,000 clones, approximately 80% of which are singletons. Material: PBMCs or T cells enriched from blood (not recorded which). Receptors originate from a man aged 45 to 65 who had recovered from COVID-19. Each CDR3 is given with its conserved first and last residue. A D gene is named only where the DNA matches it firmly. Clone size, where shown, is once, few, many, or a class for clones that have expanded.

D gene: -; V gene: TRBV27; CDR3 length: 15; clone size: -; J gene: TRBJ1-2; CDR3 protein: CASSPLDSRPYGYTF; CDR3 DNA: TGTGCCAGCAGTCCACTCGACAGCCGACCCTATGGCTACACCTTC
D gene: TRBD1; V gene: TRBV4-2; CDR3 length: 14; clone size: -; J gene: TRBJ1-2; CDR3 protein: CASSLGQGGYGYTF; CDR3 DNA: TGTGCCAGCAGCCTGGGACAGGGCGGCTATGGCTACACCTTC
D gene: TRBD2; V gene: TRBV7-6; CDR3 length: 16; clone size: -; J gene: TRBJ2-1; CDR3 protein: CASSLLAGGNKGEQFF; CDR3 DNA: TGTGCCAGCAGCTTACTCGCGGGGGGCAATAAGGGTGAGCAGTTCTTC
D gene: TRBD2; V gene: TRBV9; CDR3 length: 16; clone size: -; J gene: TRBJ2-3; CDR3 protein: CASSNPLAGGADTQYF; CDR3 DNA: TGTGCCAGCAGCAACCCTCTAGCGGGGGGTGCAGATACGCAGTATTTT
D gene: TRBD1; V gene: TRBV7-3; CDR3 length: 15; clone size: -; J gene: TRBJ1-1; CDR3 protein: CASSLGQGAKTEAFF; CDR3 DNA: TGTGCCAGCAGCCTCGGACAGGGGGCGAAGACTGAAGCTTTCTTT
D gene: -; V gene: TRBV7-7; CDR3 length: 13; clone size: -; J gene: TRBJ2-7; CDR3 protein: CASSFDSSYEQYF; CDR3 DNA: TGTGCTAGCAGCTTTGACAGCTCCTACGAGCAGTACTTC
D gene: -; V gene: TRBV6-5; CDR3 length: 12; clone size: -; J gene: TRBJ1-4; CDR3 protein: CATRGRNEKLFF; CDR3 DNA: TGTGCCACCCGCGGGAGGAATGAAAAACTGTTTTTT
D gene: TRBD2; V gene: TRBV5-4; CDR3 length: 17; clone size: -; J gene: TRBJ2-1; CDR3 protein: CASSTLAGGPSYNEQFF; CDR3 DNA: TGTGCCAGCAGCACTCTAGCGGGGGGCCCTTCCTACAATGAGCAGTTCTTC
D gene: TRBD1; V gene: TRBV7-9; CDR3 length: 16; clone size: -; J gene: TRBJ2-2; CDR3 protein: CASSAGTGGLTGELFF; CDR3 DNA: TGTGCCAGCAGCGCCGGGACAGGGGGCCTAACCGGGGAGCTGTTTTTT
D gene: -; V gene: TRBV27; CDR3 length: 16; clone size: -; J gene: TRBJ1-4; CDR3 protein: CASSLSGTTPNEKLFF; CDR3 DNA: TGTGCCAGCAGTTTATCGGGGACAACCCCCAATGAAAAACTGTTTTTT
D gene: TRBD1; V gene: TRBV28; CDR3 length: 15; clone size: -; J gene: TRBJ1-2; CDR3 protein: CASSLSLQGARGYTF; CDR3 DNA: TGTGCCAGCAGCCTGAGCCTACAGGGGGCGCGAGGCTACACCTTC
D gene: TRBD1; V gene: TRBV25-1; CDR3 length: 16; clone size: -; J gene: TRBJ1-3; CDR3 protein: CASRAGTGGSGNTIYF; CDR3 DNA: TGTGCCAGCAGGGCCGGGACAGGGGGCAGTGGAAACACCATATATTTT
D gene: TRBD1; V gene: TRBV19; CDR3 length: 15; clone size: -; J gene: TRBJ1-2; CDR3 protein: CASSHHGQGYYGYTF; CDR3 DNA: TGTGCCAGTAGTCACCACGGACAGGGGTATTATGGCTACACCTTC
D gene: -; V gene: TRBV2; CDR3 length: 12; clone size: -; J gene: TRBJ2-1; CDR3 protein: CASSSQGNEQFF; CDR3 DNA: TGTGCCAGCAGTTCTCAGGGTAATGAGCAGTTCTTC
D gene: -; V gene: TRBV19; CDR3 length: 14; clone size: -; J gene: TRBJ1-6; CDR3 protein: CASSIRDRNSPLHF; CDR3 DNA: TGTGCCAGTAGTATACGGGATCGTAATTCACCCCTCCACTTT
D gene: -; V gene: TRBV3-1/TRBV3-2; CDR3 length: 13; clone size: -; J gene: TRBJ2-7; CDR3 protein: CASSQAGIYEQYF; CDR3 DNA: TGTGCCAGCAGCCAAGCGGGGATCTACGAGCAGTACTTC
D gene: -; V gene: TRBV30; CDR3 length: 10; clone size: -; J gene: TRBJ1-1; CDR3 protein: CAWSKLVAFF; CDR3 DNA: TGTGCCTGGAGTAAACTTGTAGCTTTCTTT
D gene: TRBD1; V gene: TRBV5-1; CDR3 length: 15; clone size: -; J gene: TRBJ2-7; CDR3 protein: CASSRGTGATYEQYF; CDR3 DNA: TGCGCCAGCAGCCGCGGGACAGGGGCTACCTACGAGCAGTACTTC
D gene: TRBD1; V gene: TRBV11-3; CDR3 length: 15; clone size: -; J gene: TRBJ1-3; CDR3 protein: CASSVRTGVGNTIYF; CDR3 DNA: TGTGCCAGCAGCGTACGTACAGGGGTCGGAAACACCATATATTTT
D gene: TRBD1; V gene: TRBV27; CDR3 length: 17; clone size: -; J gene: TRBJ2-1; CDR3 protein: CASSLGQGRLLYNEQFF; CDR3 DNA: TGTGCCAGCAGTTTAGGACAGGGTAGGCTCCTCTACAATGAGCAGTTCTTC
D gene: TRBD1; V gene: TRBV5-4; CDR3 length: 16; clone size: once; J gene: TRBJ2-6; CDR3 protein: CASSLRDRAGSRDLTF; CDR3 DNA: TGTGCCAGCAGCCTCCGGGACAGGGCGGGATCTAGGGACCTGACTTTC
D gene: TRBD1; V gene: TRBV4-1; CDR3 length: 14; clone size: -; J gene: TRBJ2-3; CDR3 protein: CASSQRQGSDTQYF; CDR3 DNA: TGCGCCAGCAGCCAACGACAGGGATCAGATACGCAGTATTTT
D gene: TRBD1; V gene: TRBV7-7; CDR3 length: 15; clone size: -; J gene: TRBJ2-7; CDR3 protein: CASSLGQGAGYEQYF; CDR3 DNA: TGTGCTAGCAGCTTAGGACAGGGAGCGGGCTACGAGCAGTACTTC
D gene: -; V gene: TRBV4-1; CDR3 length: 15; clone size: -; J gene: TRBJ2-1; CDR3 protein: CASSQDRGPQNEQFF; CDR3 DNA: TGCGCCAGCAGCCAAGATAGGGGCCCCCAGAATGAGCAGTTCTTC
D gene: TRBD1; V gene: TRBV15; CDR3 length: 13; clone size: -; J gene: TRBJ1-2; CDR3 protein: CATSSGTGDGYTF; CDR3 DNA: TGTGCCACCAGCTCCGGGACAGGGGATGGCTACACCTTC
D gene: -; V gene: TRBV19; CDR3 length: 13; clone size: -; J gene: TRBJ2-7; CDR3 protein: CASSLDWTYEQYF; CDR3 DNA: TGTGCCAGTAGCCTGGACTGGACCTACGAGCAGTACTTC
D gene: -; V gene: TRBV10-3; CDR3 length: 16; clone size: -; J gene: TRBJ1-4; CDR3 protein: CAISEGGGAPNEKLFF; CDR3 DNA: TGTGCCATCAGTGAGGGAGGGGGGGCTCCGAATGAAAAACTGTTTTTT
D gene: TRBD1; V gene: TRBV7-7; CDR3 length: 15; clone size: -; J gene: TRBJ1-2; CDR3 protein: CASRLDRGDLYGYTF; CDR3 DNA: TGTGCTAGCAGACTAGACAGGGGCGACCTCTATGGCTACACCTTC
D gene: TRBD1; V gene: TRBV5-6; CDR3 length: 13; clone size: -; J gene: TRBJ2-3; CDR3 protein: CASSGTGPATQYF; CDR3 DNA: TGTGCCAGCAGCGGGACAGGCCCCGCTACGCAGTATTTT
D gene: -; V gene: TRBV3-1/TRBV3-2; CDR3 length: 13; clone size: -; J gene: TRBJ2-7; CDR3 protein: CASSQASVGEQYF; CDR3 DNA: TGTGCCAGCAGCCAAGCCTCGGTCGGCGAGCAGTACTTC
D gene: TRBD2; V gene: TRBV27; CDR3 length: 14; clone size: -; J gene: TRBJ2-7; CDR3 protein: CASSLTSGRHEQYF; CDR3 DNA: TGTGCCAGCAGTTTAACTAGCGGGCGCCACGAGCAGTACTTC
D gene: -; V gene: TRBV4-1; CDR3 length: 14; clone size: -; J gene: TRBJ2-3; CDR3 protein: CASSQASREDTQYF; CDR3 DNA: TGCGCCAGCAGCCAAGCTTCCCGCGAGGATACGCAGTATTTT
D gene: -; V gene: TRBV28; CDR3 length: 12; clone size: -; J gene: TRBJ1-6; CDR3 protein: CASSLIRSPLHF; CDR3 DNA: TGTGCCAGCAGTTTAATCCGTTCACCCCTCCACTTT
D gene: TRBD1; V gene: TRBV5-4; CDR3 length: 16; clone size: -; J gene: TRBJ2-2; CDR3 protein: CASSIPGTGGAGELFF; CDR3 DNA: TGTGCCAGCAGCATTCCCGGGACAGGGGGCGCCGGGGAGCTGTTTTTT
D gene: TRBD2; V gene: TRBV7-4; CDR3 length: 17; clone size: -; J gene: TRBJ2-1; CDR3 protein: CASSPGLAGGLDNEQFF; CDR3 DNA: TGTGCCAGCAGCCCAGGACTAGCGGGGGGGCTTGACAATGAGCAGTTCTTC
D gene: TRBD1; V gene: TRBV5-8; CDR3 length: 15; clone size: -; J gene: TRBJ1-5; CDR3 protein: CASSVTGGWNQPQHF; CDR3 DNA: TGTGCCAGCAGCGTGACAGGGGGCTGGAATCAGCCCCAGCATTTT
D gene: -; V gene: TRBV5-6; CDR3 length: 14; clone size: -; J gene: TRBJ1-2; CDR3 protein: CASSLVGEDYGYTF; CDR3 DNA: TGTGCCAGCAGCTTGGTAGGGGAGGACTATGGCTACACCTTC
D gene: -; V gene: TRBV27; CDR3 length: 14; clone size: -; J gene: TRBJ2-1; CDR3 protein: CASRTSPGAGEQFF; CDR3 DNA: TGTGCCAGCAGGACCTCTCCCGGGGCGGGGGAGCAGTTCTTC
D gene: TRBD1; V gene: TRBV10-3; CDR3 length: 14; clone size: -; J gene: TRBJ1-1; CDR3 protein: CAIRGQGASTEAFF; CDR3 DNA: TGTGCCATCAGGGGACAGGGGGCGAGCACTGAAGCTTTCTTT
D gene: -; V gene: TRBV6-5; CDR3 length: 13; clone size: -; J gene: TRBJ1-1; CDR3 protein: CASREQRNTEAFF; CDR3 DNA: TGTGCCAGCCGGGAGCAAAGGAACACTGAAGCTTTCTTT
D gene: TRBD2; V gene: TRBV6-5; CDR3 length: 15; clone size: -; J gene: TRBJ2-7; CDR3 protein: CASSYYTSGSYEQYF; CDR3 DNA: TGTGCCAGCAGTTACTATACTAGCGGGTCCTACGAGCAGTACTTC
D gene: TRBD2; V gene: TRBV9; CDR3 length: 13; clone size: -; J gene: TRBJ2-3; CDR3 protein: CASSVAGGDTQYF; CDR3 DNA: TGTGCCAGCAGCGTAGCGGGGGGTGATACGCAGTATTTT
D gene: -; V gene: TRBV4-3; CDR3 length: 14; clone size: -; J gene: TRBJ1-1; CDR3 protein: CASSQGVATGEAFF; CDR3 DNA: TGCGCCAGCAGCCAAGGGGTTGCGACGGGGGAAGCTTTCTTT
D gene: TRBD1; V gene: TRBV18; CDR3 length: 16; clone size: -; J gene: TRBJ1-1; CDR3 protein: CASSPGGQGLGTEAFF; CDR3 DNA: TGTGCCAGCTCACCGGGGGGACAGGGCTTGGGAACTGAAGCTTTCTTT
D gene: TRBD1; V gene: TRBV5-1; CDR3 length: 16; clone size: -; J gene: TRBJ2-7; CDR3 protein: CASSLAVRQGSYEQYF; CDR3 DNA: TGCGCCAGCAGCTTGGCGGTTAGACAGGGGAGCTACGAGCAGTACTTC
D gene: TRBD2; V gene: TRBV7-3; CDR3 length: 15; clone size: -; J gene: TRBJ2-1; CDR3 protein: CASSSSGGLYNEQFF; CDR3 DNA: TGTGCCAGCAGCTCTAGCGGGGGGCTATACAATGAGCAGTTCTTC
D gene: -; V gene: TRBV4-3; CDR3 length: 15; clone size: -; J gene: TRBJ1-1; CDR3 protein: CASSQDYRANTEAFF; CDR3 DNA: TGCGCCAGCAGCCAAGACTACAGGGCGAACACTGAAGCTTTCTTT
D gene: TRBD1; V gene: TRBV5-1; CDR3 length: 14; clone size: -; J gene: TRBJ1-5; CDR3 protein: CASSTGTGRQPQHF; CDR3 DNA: TGCGCCAGCAGCACCGGGACAGGGAGGCAGCCCCAGCATTTT
D gene: -; V gene: TRBV15; CDR3 length: 12; clone size: -; J gene: TRBJ2-1; CDR3 protein: CATGDSYNEQFF; CDR3 DNA: TGTGCCACCGGAGACAGCTACAATGAGCAGTTCTTC
D gene: -; V gene: TRBV24-1; CDR3 length: 15; clone size: -; J gene: TRBJ1-1; CDR3 protein: CATSEGAGVNTEAFF; CDR3 DNA: TGTGCCACCAGTGAGGGGGCAGGGGTAAACACTGAAGCTTTCTTT
D gene: TRBD1; V gene: TRBV3-1/TRBV3-2; CDR3 length: 16; clone size: -; J gene: TRBJ2-3; CDR3 protein: CASSRSPGTGADTQYF; CDR3 DNA: TGTGCCAGCAGCCGGTCACCGGGGACAGGGGCAGATACGCAGTATTTT
D gene: TRBD1; V gene: TRBV9; CDR3 length: 16; clone size: few; J gene: TRBJ2-1; CDR3 protein: CASSVAGTGGLNEQFF; CDR3 DNA: TGTGCCAGCAGCGTAGCTGGGACAGGGGGCCTCAATGAGCAGTTCTTC
D gene: -; V gene: TRBV29-1; CDR3 length: 13; clone size: -; J gene: TRBJ2-5; CDR3 protein: CSVELAGQETQYF; CDR3 DNA: TGCAGCGTTGAACTGGCAGGACAAGAGACCCAGTACTTC
D gene: TRBD1; V gene: TRBV19; CDR3 length: 16; clone size: few; J gene: TRBJ2-7; CDR3 protein: CASSMGFGTGEDEQYF; CDR3 DNA: TGTGCCAGTAGTATGGGTTTCGGGACAGGCGAGGACGAGCAGTACTTC
D gene: -; V gene: TRBV19; CDR3 length: 14; clone size: -; J gene: TRBJ1-5; CDR3 protein: CASRRGTGNQPQHF; CDR3 DNA: TGTGCCAGTAGGAGGGGGACCGGCAATCAGCCCCAGCATTTT
D gene: TRBD2; V gene: TRBV9; CDR3 length: 15; clone size: -; J gene: TRBJ2-3; CDR3 protein: CASSVGSSGGDTQYF; CDR3 DNA: TGTGCCAGCAGCGTAGGGTCTAGCGGGGGAGATACGCAGTATTTT
D gene: -; V gene: TRBV7-2; CDR3 length: 13; clone size: -; J gene: TRBJ2-3; CDR3 protein: CASSLAGRDTQYF; CDR3 DNA: TGTGCCAGCAGCTTAGCGGGGCGTGATACGCAGTATTTT
D gene: -; V gene: TRBV24-1; CDR3 length: 15; clone size: -; J gene: TRBJ2-1; CDR3 protein: CATSGGRGSYNEQFF; CDR3 DNA: TGTGCCACCAGTGGCGGCAGGGGATCCTACAATGAGCAGTTCTTC
D gene: TRBD1; V gene: TRBV19; CDR3 length: 16; clone size: -; J gene: TRBJ2-5; CDR3 protein: CASSRWETGGGETQYF; CDR3 DNA: TGTGCCAGTAGTCGTTGGGAGACAGGGGGCGGGGAGACCCAGTACTTC
D gene: TRBD1; V gene: TRBV5-1; CDR3 length: 14; clone size: -; J gene: TRBJ1-6; CDR3 protein: CASSRGPDNSPLHF; CDR3 DNA: TGCGCCAGCAGTAGGGGGCCGGATAATTCACCCCTCCACTTT